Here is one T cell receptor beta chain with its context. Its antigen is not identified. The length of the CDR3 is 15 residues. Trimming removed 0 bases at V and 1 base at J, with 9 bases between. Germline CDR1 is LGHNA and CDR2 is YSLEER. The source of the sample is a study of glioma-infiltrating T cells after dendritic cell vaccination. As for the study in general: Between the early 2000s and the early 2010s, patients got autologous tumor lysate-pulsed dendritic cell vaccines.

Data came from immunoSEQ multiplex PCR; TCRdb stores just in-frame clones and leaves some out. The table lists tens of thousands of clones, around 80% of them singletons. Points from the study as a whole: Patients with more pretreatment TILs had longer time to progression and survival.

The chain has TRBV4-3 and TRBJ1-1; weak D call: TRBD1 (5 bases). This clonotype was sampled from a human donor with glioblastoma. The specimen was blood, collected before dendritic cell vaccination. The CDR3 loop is CASSQDRTPNTEAFF. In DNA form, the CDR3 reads TGCGCCAGCAGCCAAGATCGGACACCGAACACTGAAGCTTTCTTT.